The next 12 T cell receptor beta chains were all read from a single sample in a study of T-cell reconstitution after alpha-beta-depleted transplantation in children. Preparation of the TCRbeta library used unique molecular identifiers. MiXCR, applied by TCRdb to the PCR reads, yields one record per CDR3 protein. This table has 170,000 or so distinct CDR3 sequences, 6% to 7% appearing once. The sample here was PBMCs from the stem cell graft donor, taken from the stem cell graft. These receptor sequences come from a human donor who donated a stem cell graft to a child with Wiskott-Aldrich syndrome.

Remarks on this clonotype: This could be a read error, since a much larger clone is one nucleotide away. The chain is built from TRBV3-1 and TRBJ2-1, with unresolved D. CDR1 is LGHDT and CDR2 is YNNKEL in the germline V gene (reference sequence). The CDR3 totals 13 residues. DNA of the CDR3: TGTGCCAGAAGCCCACAGTCCTACAATGAGCAGTTCTTC. Its translation is CARSPQSYNEQFF.

This clonotype was counted many times. The CDR3 sequence: CASSPAAGGADTQYF. CDR3 nucleotide sequence: TGTGCCAGCAGCCCCGCAGCGGGGGGTGCAGATACGCAGTATTTT. V and J are TRBV7-2 and TRBJ2-3, with TRBD2 matching 9 bases. Germline V CDR1 and CDR2: SGHTA, FQGNSA. The CDR3 sequence is 15 residues long. V was pared by 5 bases and J by 4 bases, with 7 bases of the junction left unmatched.

This clonotype was seen repeatedly, ten times or more. This chain connects TRBV20-1 to TRBJ1-1; D unclear. CDR1 DFQATT and CDR2 SNEGSKA come from the germline V gene (reference sequence). The V gene lost 5 bases and the J gene lost 7 bases, with 11 bases spanning the gap. This CDR3 region has 11 residues. This CDR3 reads CSALLRIEAFF. In nucleotides, the CDR3 is TGCAGTGCTCTACTCCGTATTGAAGCTTTCTTT.

This clonotype was detected ten times or more. V and J are TRBV12-3 or TRBV12-4 and TRBJ1-5; TRBD1 might be the D (5 bases). The ends were cut back, 6 bases at V and 1 base at J, with 13 bases in the middle. This CDR3 has 15 amino acids. CDR3 region: CASSPRAESNQPQHF. In DNA, the CDR3 is TGTGCCAGCAGCCCCAGGGCCGAAAGCAATCAGCCCCAGCATTTT.

In its sample, this clonotype was seen a few times. The V call is TRBV2, the J call TRBJ2-2; D perhaps matches TRBD1 (5 bases). Germline V gene data show CDR1 as SNHLY and CDR2 as FYNNEI. CDR3 length: 14 residues. Trimming pared 4 bases from V and 5 bases from J, leaving 11 bases between. CDR3: CASSAGYGTGELFF. The CDR3 nucleotides are TGTGCCAGCAGTGCAGGGTATGGGACCGGGGAGCTGTTTTTT.

There are many counts of this clonotype. The V and J genes are TRBV5-1 and TRBJ2-2; perhaps TRBD2 as D (6 bases). The length of the CDR3 is 15 residues. CDR1 is SGHRS and CDR2 is YFSETQ in the germline V gene. V lost 3 bases and J 0 bases, leaving 9 bases between the germline ends. The CDR3 region has the DNA TGCGCCAGCAGCTCGGGACTCGCGAACACCGGGGAGCTGTTTTTT. Its translation: CASSSGLANTGELFF.

In its sample, this clonotype was seen many times. The V gene is TRBV5-1, the J gene TRBJ2-3; D is tentatively TRBD1 or TRBD2 (6 bases each). Germline V lookup: CDR1 SGHRS, CDR2 YFSETQ. V was cut by 0 bases and J by 5 bases, with 13 bases left in between. This CDR3 comprises 15 residues. CDR3 protein: CASSLVGGPVDTQYF. The CDR3 DNA reads as TGCGCCAGCAGCTTGGTTGGGGGGCCGGTAGATACGCAGTATTTT.

The chain combines TRBV11-3 with TRBJ2-7; D remains unclear. The CDR3 length is 12 residues. Germline CDR1 and CDR2: SGHNT and YENEEA. V was trimmed by 2 bases and J by 5 bases, leaving 7 bases between them. DNA of the CDR3: TGTGCCAGCAGCTTAAAGGGCCACGAGCAGTACTTC. It yields the protein CASSLKGHEQYF.

This clonotype was observed many times. The V gene is TRBV18, the J gene TRBJ1-5; no definite D call. The germline V gene has CDR1 KGHSH and CDR2 LQKENI. Trimming stripped 6 bases from V and 0 bases from J, with 18 bases between. The CDR3 has 17 amino acids. The CDR3 sequence: CASSLKGGGDSNQPQHF. Here the CDR3 DNA reads TGTGCCAGCTCCCTTAAGGGAGGCGGAGATAGCAATCAGCCCCAGCATTTT.

This clonotype was seen many times. J is TRBJ1-6 and V is TRBV11-2; a weak D match, TRBD1 (6 bases). Looked up from germline, CDR1 is SGHAT and CDR2 is FQNNGV. Trimming took off 2 bases at V and 8 bases at J, with 7 bases between the two ends. The CDR3 totals 13 residues. The CDR3 here is CASSLTGYSPLHF. The CDR3 DNA sequence: TGTGCCAGCAGCTTAACAGGGTATTCACCCCTCCACTTT.

This clonotype was detected ten times or more. V usage is TRBV20-1 and J usage is TRBJ2-1; D possibly corresponds to TRBD2 (6 bases). V lost 3 bases to trimming and J lost 15 bases, with 12 bases between them. The germline gives CDR1 DFQATT, CDR2 SNEGSKA (reference sequence). This CDR3 contains 10 residues. The CDR3 loop is CSASGGVGFF. The CDR3 region has the DNA TGCAGTGCTAGTGGAGGGGTTGGGTTCTTC.

This clonotype has ten or more counts. V gene TRBV7-9 combines with J gene TRBJ2-1; 7 bases are shared with TRBD2. The CDR3 has 16 amino acids. Germline CDR1 reads SEHNR; CDR2 reads FQNEAQ (reference sequence). V lost 7 bases to trimming and J lost 4 bases; unmatched junction nucleotides: 13. CDR3 in amino acids: CASNPLGTTNYNEQFF. The CDR3 DNA reads as TGTGCCAGCAACCCTCTCGGGACTACAAATTACAATGAGCAGTTCTTC.